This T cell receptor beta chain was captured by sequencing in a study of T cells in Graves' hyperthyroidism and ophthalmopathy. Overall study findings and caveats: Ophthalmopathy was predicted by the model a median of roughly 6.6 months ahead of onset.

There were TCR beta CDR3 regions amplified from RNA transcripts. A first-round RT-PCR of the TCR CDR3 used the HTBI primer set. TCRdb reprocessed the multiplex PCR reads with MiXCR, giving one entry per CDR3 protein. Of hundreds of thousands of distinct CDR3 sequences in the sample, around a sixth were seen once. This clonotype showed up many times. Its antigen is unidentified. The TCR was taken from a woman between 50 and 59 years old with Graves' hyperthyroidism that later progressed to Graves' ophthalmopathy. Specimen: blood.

This chain's CDR3 is CASGRGAQYF. The CDR3 region has the DNA TGTGCCAGCGGTCGGGGGGCGCAGTACTTC. The chain employs TRBV5-6 and TRBJ2-7; D might be TRBD2 (7 bases). This CDR3 spans 10 amino acids. From germline, CDR1 is SGHDT and CDR2 YYEEEE. V was pared by 7 bases and J by 9 bases, with 11 bases between.